The T cell receptor (beta chain) described here comes from a study of beta chain features in type 1 diabetes. Study-level points and caveats: All four CD4+ subsets of Type 1 diabetes patients contained TCRB CDR3s that were moderately but significantly shorter. Overrepresentation of cells with high TCR expression could result from cDNA sequencing.

J was trimmed by 5 bases and V by 8 bases; bases with no gene match: 18. The length of the CDR3 is 18 residues. Germline V lookup: CDR1 SEHNR, CDR2 FQNEAQ (reference sequence). As every portion of the isolated RNA was reverse transcribed, the sequencing read expressed TCRB transcripts. The protocol was immunoSEQ multiplex PCR, while the TCRdb copy is restricted to in-frame clones and leaves out a portion. The sample has under 950,000 clones; roughly a sixth are singletons. This clone showed up just a few times. The antigen is unknown. Staining for CD45RO/CCR7/CD25/CD127/CD95/CD27 allowed sorting of CD4+ naive, central memory, regulatory and stem cell-like memory cells.

The chain carries TRBV7-9 and TRBJ2-2; 9 nucleotides align to TRBD2. What was sequenced was naive CD4+ T cells from blood. The sequence derives from a young woman in good health. CDR3 region: CASQGLRLAREGTGELFF. CDR3 sequence (DNA): TGTGCCAGCCAGGGACTACGACTTGCGCGGGAGGGTACCGGGGAGCTGTTTTTT.